One and the same sample provided the 29 T cell receptor beta chains below, sequenced in a study of Ad26.COV2.S vaccination and SARS-CoV-2 variants. Documented treatment: around 19 received Ad26.COV2.S at low or high dose, single or two shots; a few received placebo; per-sample allocation not given. Each sample was drawn 63 days after the first injection (of vaccine or placebo). Libraries were prepared by immunoSEQ multiplex PCR; TCRdb keeps only in-frame clonotypes and omits some of them. The repertoire includes fewer than 300,000 clones, more than 75% of them detected once, and approximately 3.4% sits in the top ten. The source was peripheral blood, collected in a trial of Ad26.COV2.S vaccine versus placebo. All receptors come from a person between 18 and 60 years old who received the Ad26.COV2.S COVID-19 vaccine or a placebo.

Within the sample, this clone is medium-sized. The V call is TRBV4-1, the J call TRBJ1-2; maybe TRBD1 (6 bases). The CDR3 contains 12 residues. Germline V gene data show CDR1 as MGHRA and CDR2 as YSYEKL. V lost 8 bases, J lost 5 bases, and 12 bases lay in between. The CDR3 DNA follows: TGCGCCAGCCAGGGGAGGAAGTATGGCTACACCTTC. Translation: CASQGRKYGYTF.

The chain is built from TRBV27 and TRBJ2-5; maybe TRBD2 (7 bases). V gave up 8 bases and J gave up 4 bases, with 14 bases separating them. Germline V CDR1 and CDR2: MNHEY, SMNVEV (reference sequence). The CDR3 consists of 13 residues. The CDR3: CASGWGGGETQYF. The CDR3 DNA is TGTGCCAGCGGGTGGGGGGGCGGAGAGACCCAGTACTTC.

The chain couples TRBV19 to TRBJ2-2; 9 bases line up with TRBD1. The CDR3 contains 16 residues. The J segment lost 6 bases and the V segment lost 6 bases, leaving 11 bases of the junction unmatched. The V gene's germline CDR1 is LNHDA and CDR2 SQIVND (reference sequence). CDR3 in DNA: TGTGCCAGTAGAAAACCGGGACAGGGAGTCTCCGGGGAGCTGTTTTTT. Translated: CASRKPGQGVSGELFF.

This rearrangement joins TRBV13 to TRBJ1-1; D is perhaps TRBD1 (5 bases). This CDR3 has 17 amino acids. The ends were cut back, 5 bases at V and 10 bases at J, with 29 bases in the middle. The germline gives CDR1 PRHDT, CDR2 FYEKMQ (reference sequence). CDR3 sequence (DNA): TGTGCCAGCAGCGGGGGGTCGGGCGGTCGAACCTCTAAGGGAGCTTTCTTT. Its translation is CASSGGSGGRTSKGAFF.

V usage is TRBV28 and J usage is TRBJ1-2; 7 nucleotides align to TRBD1. J was trimmed by 0 bases and V by 3 bases; bases with no gene match: 1. The CDR3 covers 14 residues. From germline, CDR1 is MDHEN and CDR2 SYDVKM. CDR3 DNA: TGTGCCAGCAGTTTCGACAGGGCTAACTATGGCTACACCTTC. It is translated as CASSFDRANYGYTF.

The V and J genes are TRBV5-4 and TRBJ2-1; D assignment may be TRBD1 or TRBD2 (6 bases each). V was clipped by 4 bases and J by 5 bases, with 16 bases between them. The CDR3 is made up of 15 amino acids. CDR1 SGHNT and CDR2 YYREEE come from the germline V gene (reference sequence). For the CDR3, the DNA is TGTGCCAGCAGCCCTTACAGGGAGGTTAACAATGAGCAGTTCTTC. Residues: CASSPYREVNNEQFF.

The V call is TRBV15, the J call TRBJ1-4; perhaps TRBD1 as D (6 bases). Trimming took off 6 bases at V and 7 bases at J, with 15 bases between the two ends. The CDR3 covers 14 residues. The V gene's germline CDR1 is LNHNV and CDR2 YYDKDF (reference sequence). The CDR3 DNA reads as TGTGCCACCAGTACGGGGGCGTTTGCTGAAAAACTGTTTTTT. This sequence encodes CATSTGAFAEKLFF.

The chain joins TRBV7-9 to TRBJ2-3; D gene ambiguous. The V end lost 4 bases, the J end lost 4 bases, and 3 bases lay between the germline ends. The germline V gene has CDR1 SEHNR and CDR2 FQNEAQ (reference sequence). This CDR3 is built from 11 residues. In DNA form, the CDR3 reads TGTGCCAGCAGCTCGGCAGATACGCAGTATTTT. Encoded protein: CASSSADTQYF.

The chain has TRBV14 and TRBJ1-3, with D perhaps TRBD1 (6 bases). The CDR3 sequence is 16 residues long. Germline V gene sequence: CDR1 SGHDN, CDR2 FVKESK. Trimming stripped 3 bases from V and 4 bases from J, with 16 bases between. DNA of the CDR3: TGTGCCAGCAGCCATCCGGGACACCAGACGGGAAACACCATATATTTT. Its translation is CASSHPGHQTGNTIYF.

V is TRBV6-5 and J is TRBJ2-3; 9 bases are shared with TRBD1. The V segment lost 6 bases and the J segment 6 bases; nucleotides outside the gene matches: 4. From germline, CDR1 is MNHEY and CDR2 SVGAGI. This CDR3 has 13 amino acids. The CDR3 protein is CASRDRGSDTQYF. In DNA, the CDR3 is TGTGCCAGCAGGGACAGGGGCTCCGATACGCAGTATTTT.

This chain joins TRBV7-2 and TRBJ1-4, with D possibly being TRBD1 (5 bases). Germline V lookup: CDR1 SGHTA, CDR2 FQGNSA. There are 15 residues in the CDR3. V was clipped by 5 bases and J by 6 bases, with 16 bases between them. In DNA, the CDR3 is TGTGCCAGCAGCCCAATTCGGGGCGCTCATGAAAAACTGTTTTTT. Encoded protein: CASSPIRGAHEKLFF.

This clone was recorded once. The chain couples TRBV18 to TRBJ2-5; D not resolved. In germline, CDR1 is KGHSH, CDR2 LQKENI. The CDR3 length is 15 residues. V lost 3 bases and J 5 bases, leaving 16 bases between the germline ends. CDR3 DNA sequence: TGTGCCAGCTCACCGGTAGAATTGGGTGGGGAGACCCAGTACTTC. Translated, it gives CASSPVELGGETQYF.

V and J are TRBV9 and TRBJ1-1; D uncertain. The CDR3 has 15 amino acids. Trimming took off 1 base at V and 3 bases at J, with 13 bases between the two ends. The germline gives CDR1 SGDLS, CDR2 YYNGEE. In DNA form, the CDR3 reads TGTGCCAGCAGCGTAACCGGAGAAATTTACACTGAAGCTTTCTTT. Its translation: CASSVTGEIYTEAFF.

The CDR3 loop reads CASSVGSGSYNEQFF. The DNA for the CDR3 is TGTGCCAGCAGCGTAGGTAGCGGGAGCTACAATGAGCAGTTCTTC. The chain is built from TRBV9 and TRBJ2-1; 9 bases agree with TRBD2. The CDR3 spans 15 residues. Trimming took 0 bases from V and 3 from J; bases not matched to a gene: 1. Looked up from germline, CDR1 is SGDLS and CDR2 is YYNGEE.

This sequence joins TRBV12-3 or TRBV12-4 and TRBJ1-2; D not resolved. V was trimmed by 4 bases and J by 5 bases, leaving 8 bases between them. The CDR3 has 12 amino acids. The CDR3 DNA sequence: TGTGCCAGCAGTTATCGGGATTATGGCTACACCTTC. It yields the protein CASSYRDYGYTF.

The CDR3 DNA is TGTGCCAGCTCCCCAGGTATTGCCCGGGGGGCCAACGTCCTGACTTTC. Its protein is CASSPGIARGANVLTF. The chain couples TRBV18 to TRBJ2-6, with D unresolved. The germline V and J ends were trimmed by 6 bases and 4 bases, with 16 bases remaining between them. The CDR3 covers 16 residues. The germline V gene encodes CDR1 KGHSH and CDR2 LQKENI.

The chain combines TRBV4-1 with TRBJ2-5; TRBD1 is a possible D gene (6 bases). CDR3 length: 16 amino acids. V was clipped by 5 bases and J by 4 bases, with 20 bases between them. The germline CDR1 and CDR2 sequences are MGHRA and YSYEKL. CDR3 in DNA: TGCGCCAGCAGCTATTCACAGGGCGGAGGAGGAGAGACCCAGTACTTC. Its translation is CASSYSQGGGGETQYF.

The V call is TRBV6-5, the J call TRBJ2-7; 7 positions match TRBD2. Trimming at V came to 10 bases and at J to 0 bases, leaving 9 bases not matched to a gene. Looked up from germline, CDR1 is MNHEY and CDR2 is SVGAGI. The CDR3 is 14 residues long. CDR3 nucleotides: TGTGCCACTCGACGGACTAGTACCTCCTACGAGCAGTACTTC. Its translation: CATRRTSTSYEQYF.

The chain combines TRBV7-3 with TRBJ1-1; D not certain. Germline CDR1 is SGHTA and CDR2 is FQGTGA. Trimming left V 1 base short and J 7 bases short, with 13 bases between. The CDR3 is 14 amino acids. The CDR3 reads CASSLSRDGNEAFF. Written as DNA, the CDR3 is TGTGCCAGCAGCTTAAGTAGGGATGGGAATGAAGCTTTCTTT. Combining the CDR3 with reference TRBV7-3 and TRBJ1-1 gives the whole variable domain GAGVSQTPSNKVTEKGKYVELRCDPISGHTALYWYRQSLGQGPEFLIYFQGTGAADDSGLPNDRFFAVRPEGSVSTLKIQRTERGDSAVYLCASSLSRDGNEAFFGQGTRLTVV.

Details on this clone: The junction and the germline gene differ at one end; a read error may be behind it. Other nucleotide sequences from this sample produce the same CDR3. The chain has TRBV12-3 or TRBV12-4 and TRBJ2-7, with TRBD2 matching 11 bases. This CDR3 contains 13 residues. The CDR3 DNA is TGTGCCAGCAGTCTAGCGGGAGGATACGAGCAGTACTTC. Its protein is CASSLAGGYEQYF.

This clone came up once. The chain has TRBV29-1 and TRBJ2-7; 10 bases align to TRBD1. This CDR3 region has 13 residues. CDR1 and CDR2 (germline): SQVTM, ANQGSEA. With 6 bases clipped from V and 5 bases from J, the junction kept 7 bases outside the gene matches. The CDR3 loop reads CSVSRDRGNEQYF. CDR3 DNA: TGCAGCGTAAGCCGGGACAGGGGTAACGAGCAGTACTTC.

V is TRBV3-1 (or the pseudogene TRBV3-2) and J is TRBJ1-5; 7 bases agree with TRBD1. This CDR3 region has 14 residues. CDR1 and CDR2 from the germline V gene are LGHDT and YNNKEL (reference sequence). The V and J ends lost 4 bases and 4 bases, in that order; junction bases with no gene match: 4. CDR3 nucleotides: TGTGCCAGCAGCCCGGGACAGCCTAATCAGCCCCAGCATTTT. Protein sequence: CASSPGQPNQPQHF.

The chain carries TRBV5-4 and TRBJ2-6; TRBD1 aligns across 12 bases. The ends lost 3 bases at V and 4 bases at J; junction bases unmatched: 8. The CDR3 is 18 amino acids. Looked up from germline, CDR1 is SGHNT and CDR2 is YYREEE (reference sequence). In DNA form, the CDR3 reads TGTGCCAGCAGCTCGGGGGACAGGGGGCCCCTCGGGGCCAACGTCCTGACTTTC. It specifies CASSSGDRGPLGANVLTF.

The chain recombines TRBV7-9 with TRBJ2-2; tentatively, D is TRBD1 (6 bases). Deletions cut 5 bases from V and 5 bases from J, with 9 bases between. In germline, CDR1 is SEHNR, CDR2 FQNEAQ (reference sequence). This CDR3 comprises 13 residues. This CDR3 reads CASSRTGTGELFF. The CDR3 DNA is TGTGCCAGCAGCCGAACAGGGACCGGGGAGCTGTTTTTT.

This chain uses TRBV11-3 with TRBJ2-1; the D gene is possibly TRBD1 (6 bases). CDR3 length: 13 amino acids. CDR1 SGHNT and CDR2 YENEEA come from the germline V gene. Trimming stripped 3 bases from V and 6 bases from J, with 9 bases between. The CDR3 protein is CASSFSRGNEQFF. The CDR3 nucleotides are TGTGCCAGCAGCTTCTCCAGGGGCAATGAGCAGTTCTTC.

V and J are TRBV4-1 and TRBJ1-1; tentative D call: TRBD1 (6 bases). This CDR3 is 14 amino acids long. Germline CDR1 MGHRA, CDR2 YSYEKL. V lost 1 base and J lost 5, with 11 bases in between. The CDR3 loop is CASSQVRGGTEAFF. The CDR3 bases are TGCGCCAGCAGCCAAGTCAGGGGAGGAACTGAAGCTTTCTTT.

Only a few counts were recorded for this clone. This chain links TRBV11-3 with TRBJ2-1; D may correspond to TRBD1 or TRBD2 (5 bases each). V was clipped by 1 base and J by 1 base, with 5 bases between them. The CDR3 totals 14 residues. Germline-derived CDR1 and CDR2 are SGHNT and YENEEA. For the CDR3, the DNA is TGTGCCAGCAGCTTAGGGGGGTCCTACAATGAGCAGTTCTTC. Translating gives CASSLGGSYNEQFF.

This sequence joins TRBV29-1 and TRBJ1-5; tentatively, D is TRBD1 (5 bases). CDR1 SQVTM and CDR2 ANQGSEA come from the germline V gene. This CDR3 is 12 amino acids long. V was pared by 6 bases and J by 3 bases, with 9 bases between. The CDR3 spells CSVWDYNQPQHF. The CDR3 nucleotides are TGCAGCGTCTGGGACTACAATCAGCCCCAGCATTTT.

The chain couples TRBV9 to TRBJ1-6; D possibly corresponds to TRBD1 (5 bases). The germline CDR1 and CDR2 sequences are SGDLS and YYNGEE. The CDR3 extends over 15 amino acids. V lost 3 bases and J lost 6, with 13 bases in between. The CDR3 coding sequence is TGTGCCAGCAGCGCCCTTGGGGGGTCTAATTCACCCCTCCACTTT. Encoded protein: CASSALGGSNSPLHF.